The 8 T cell receptor beta chains presented below share a single source sample, sequenced in a study of T cells in Graves' hyperthyroidism and ophthalmopathy. Regions amplified from RNA transcripts were the TCR beta CDR3 regions. HTBI primers were the set used in a first-round RT-PCR of the TCR CDR3. Each CDR3 protein gets one entry after TCRdb re-called the multiplex PCR reads with MiXCR. The profile shows some 600,000 distinct CDR3 sequences, 14% of them singletons. Sequencing used blood. The receptors here all came from a woman aged 25 to 39 with Graves' hyperthyroidism that later progressed to Graves' ophthalmopathy.

On this clonotype itself: The junction departs from the called germline gene at one end, perhaps through a read error. The rearrangement joins TRBV6-5 to TRBJ2-1; D uncertain. This CDR3 region has 13 residues. Germline CDR1 reads MNHEY; CDR2 reads SVGAGI. In DNA form, the CDR3 reads TGTGCCAGCAGTTACGGTCCCTACAATGGGCAGTTCTTC. Its translation is CASSYGPYNGQFF.

The sample holds many counts of this clonotype. This chain uses TRBV20-1 with TRBJ2-5; D call uncertain. The CDR3 is 12 residues long. With 3 bases removed from V and 2 bases from J, the gap between germline ends came to 7 bases. Per germline, CDR1 DFQATT and CDR2 SNEGSKA (reference sequence). CDR3 in amino acids: CSASDLQETQYF. The CDR3 coding sequence is TGCAGTGCTAGTGACCTACAAGAGACCCAGTACTTC.

This clonotype was detected a few times. This chain connects TRBV6-2 or TRBV6-3 to TRBJ2-7; TRBD2 matches at 7 bases. Germline V gene sequence: CDR1 MNHEY, CDR2 SVGEGT. The J segment lost 5 bases and the V segment lost 7 bases, leaving 11 bases of the junction unmatched. The length of the CDR3 is 14 residues. The CDR3 DNA reads TGTGCCAGCACGTCGGTCGGAGCGGGGCACGAGCAGTACTTC. Encoded protein: CASTSVGAGHEQYF.

For this clonotype: Since a much larger clone is just one base distant, this may be a read error. CDR3 in DNA: TGTGCCAGCAGCCCCGAGGAAAGGACTGAAGCTTTCTTT. Amino acids: CASSPEERTEAFF. The rearrangement links TRBV19 to TRBJ1-1; D is uncertain. Germline values: CDR1 LNHDA, CDR2 SQIVND (reference sequence). Deletions cut 9 bases from V and 5 bases from J, with 16 bases between. This CDR3 has 13 amino acids.

This clonotype was detected ten times or more. CDR3 bases: TGTGCCAGCATCACAGGGGGAGACTCCTACGAGCAGTACTTC. Encoded protein: CASITGGDSYEQYF. The chain uses TRBV28 and TRBJ2-7; 8 bases match TRBD1. The CDR3 runs 14 residues. After removal of 7 bases from V and 0 bases from J, the junction contained 5 bases not matched to a gene. Germline CDR1 and CDR2: MDHEN and SYDVKM.

This clonotype was seen at least ten times. This sequence joins TRBV25-1 and TRBJ2-1, with 10 bases aligning to TRBD2. From germline, CDR1 is MGHDK and CDR2 SYGVNS. V was clipped by 0 bases and J by 7 bases; unmatched bases: 3. This CDR3 spans 15 amino acids. For the CDR3, the DNA is TGTGCCAGCAGTGAATATCTAGCGGGAGCAAATGAGCAGTTCTTC. This encodes CASSEYLAGANEQFF.

V usage is TRBV5-6 and J usage is TRBJ2-2; perhaps TRBD2 as D (5 bases). CDR3 length: 16 amino acids. Trimming took 3 bases from V and 3 from J, leaving 15 bases between them. Germline CDR1 is SGHDT and CDR2 is YYEEEE. DNA of the CDR3: TGTGCCAGCAGCTCTGCACTAGGGCTCGACACCGGGGAGCTGTTTTTT. Translated, it gives CASSSALGLDTGELFF.

With respect to this clonotype: One end of the junction varies from germline; a read error may be responsible. J is TRBJ2-7 and V is TRBV11-3; TRBD2 matches at 8 bases. CDR3 length: 15 residues. Germline V CDR1 and CDR2: SGHNT, YENEEA. DNA of the CDR3: TGTGCCTGCAGCGCGGCGGGGGGAAGCTCCTACGAGCAGTACTTC. Encoded protein: CACSAAGGSSYEQYF. Full variable domain (outside the CDR3, taken from reference TRBV11-3 and TRBJ2-7): EAGVVQSPRYKIIEKKQPVAFWCNPISGHNTLYWYLQNLGQGPELLIRYENEEAVDDSQLPKDRFSAERLKGVDSTLKIQPAELGDSAVYLCACSAAGGSSYEQYFGPGTRLTVT.